This T cell receptor beta chain was sequenced in a study of naive and memory T cell subsets. Notes on the study in general: Naive repertoires, especially CD8, held a few larger clonotypes, possibly memory cells re-expressing CD45RA.

Two oligonucleotides, mixed equimolar, formed the beta constant-region primer covering TRBC1 and TRBC2. Four rounds of PCR amplified the ligated cDNA using nested alpha and beta constant-region primers plus SP2. TCRdb recomputed calls from the UMI-ligation and nested PCR reads with MiXCR, one row per CDR3 protein. The data show more than 120,000 distinct CDR3 sequences, approximately 21% seen once. This CDR3 region has 13 residues. Trimming took 1 base from V and 3 from J, leaving 8 bases between them. The germline CDR1 and CDR2 sequences are SGHRS and YFSETQ. This clonotype was detected only a few times. What it binds is not known.

The origin of this receptor is a human donor in good health. Sample: naive CD8+ T cells from blood. V is TRBV5-1 and J is TRBJ2-7; D call uncertain. CDR3 nucleotides: TGCGCCAGCAGCTTGATGAACGACTACGAGCAGTACTTC. Protein product: CASSLMNDYEQYF.